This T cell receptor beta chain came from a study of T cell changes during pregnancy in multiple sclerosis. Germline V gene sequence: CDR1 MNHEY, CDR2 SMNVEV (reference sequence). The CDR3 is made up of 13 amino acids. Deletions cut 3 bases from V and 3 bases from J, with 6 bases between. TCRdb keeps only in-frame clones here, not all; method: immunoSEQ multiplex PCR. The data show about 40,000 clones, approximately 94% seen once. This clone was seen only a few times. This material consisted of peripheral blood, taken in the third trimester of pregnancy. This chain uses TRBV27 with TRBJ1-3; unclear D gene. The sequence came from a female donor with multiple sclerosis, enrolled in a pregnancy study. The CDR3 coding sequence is TGTGCCAGCAGTTTCTCCGGTGGAAACACCATATATTTT. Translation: CASSFSGGNTIYF.